The entry below gives a single T cell receptor (beta chain) sequence along with its context. Only in-frame clones appear in the TCRdb table, and some are missing; sequencing was by immunoSEQ multiplex PCR. This sample has approximately 40,000 clones; roughly nine tenths occur once, and the top ten carry approximately 0.8%. The CDR3 sequence is 15 residues long. Germline CDR1 is MDHEN and CDR2 is SYDVKM. V dropped 4 bases and J dropped 9; count of bases not matched to a gene: 14. These data belong to a study of T cell changes during pregnancy in multiple sclerosis. The specimen was CD4+ T cells from peripheral blood mononuclear cells, collected before pregnancy. The chain recombines TRBV28 with TRBJ1-2; 7 bases align to TRBD1. This TCR was sampled from a female donor with multiple sclerosis, enrolled in a pregnancy study. The CDR3 reads CASSSLPTGKVSYTF. Written as DNA, the CDR3 is TGTGCCAGCAGTTCCCTCCCGACAGGGAAGGTGAGCTACACCTTC.